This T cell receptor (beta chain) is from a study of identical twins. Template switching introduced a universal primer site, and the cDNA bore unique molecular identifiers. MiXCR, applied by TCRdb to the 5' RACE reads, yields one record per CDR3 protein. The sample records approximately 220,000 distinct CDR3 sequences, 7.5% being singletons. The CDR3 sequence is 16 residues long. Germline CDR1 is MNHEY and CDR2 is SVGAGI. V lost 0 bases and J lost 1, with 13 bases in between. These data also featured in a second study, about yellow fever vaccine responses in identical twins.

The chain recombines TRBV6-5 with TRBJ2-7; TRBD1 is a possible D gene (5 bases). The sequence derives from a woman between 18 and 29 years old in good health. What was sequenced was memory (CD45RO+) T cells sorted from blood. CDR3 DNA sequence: TGTGCCAGCAGTTACTCTACGACAGCATTATCCTACGAGCAGTACTTC. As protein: CASSYSTTALSYEQYF.